A selection of T cell receptor beta chains follows, all from one sample in a study of OX40 agonist ivuxolimab in advanced cancers. The method was immunoSEQ multiplex PCR; TCRdb's version includes in-frame clones alone and lacks a portion of them. The sample records 95,000 to 150,000 clones, around 93% being singletons. The material was CD4+ or CD8+ T cells sorted from blood, obtained in a trial of the OX40 agonist ivuxolimab. Every receptor here comes from an adult with an advanced solid tumor such as melanoma, head and neck, liver or kidney cancer. Each CDR3 is given with its conserved first and last residue. D genes are given only for firm matches. Size is stated for part of the rows, as once, few or many counts, or as a class when the clone is expanded.

>-|12|TRBV7-9|TRBJ1-4|-
CASSLQEEKLFF
TGTGCCAGCAGTCTCCAGGAGGAAAAACTGTTTTTT
>-|14|TRBV19|TRBJ1-5|TRBD1
CASSDTGGNQPQHF
TGTGCCAGTAGTGATACAGGGGGCAATCAGCCCCAGCATTTT
>-|18|TRBV7-6|TRBJ2-2|-
CASSLVQGPHRDTGELFF
TGTGCCAGCAGCTTAGTGCAGGGACCCCACCGGGACACCGGGGAGCTGTTTTTT
>-|12|TRBV6-1|TRBJ2-5|-
CASSVSRETQYF
TGTGCCAGCAGTGTTTCTCGTGAGACCCAGTACTTC
>few|15|TRBV7-9|TRBJ1-1|-
CASSLALTGSTEAFF
TGTGCCAGCAGCTTAGCTTTAACAGGGTCCACTGAAGCTTTCTTT
>-|16|TRBV4-2|TRBJ1-4|-
CASTREMGGRYEKLFF
TGTGCCAGCACACGCGAGATGGGGGGCCGGTATGAAAAACTGTTTTTT
>-|15|TRBV11-2|TRBJ2-3|TRBD2
CASSSAGGPTDTQYF
TGTGCCAGCAGCTCAGCGGGGGGGCCCACAGATACGCAGTATTTT
>-|15|TRBV7-2|TRBJ2-1|TRBD2
CASSFSGSYYNEQFF
TGTGCCAGCAGCTTTAGCGGGAGTTATTACAATGAGCAGTTCTTC
>once|16|TRBV9|TRBJ2-3|TRBD2
CASGSGRAISTDTQYF
TGTGCCAGCGGTAGCGGGAGGGCCATCAGCACAGATACGCAGTATTTT
>-|15|TRBV7-9|TRBJ2-2|TRBD1
CASSLGDRNTGELFF
TGTGCCAGCAGCTTGGGGGACAGGAACACCGGGGAGCTGTTTTTT
>-|15|TRBV5-1|TRBJ2-2|TRBD2
CASSEGGLNTGELFF
TGCGCCAGCAGCGAGGGAGGGTTGAACACCGGGGAGCTGTTTTTT
>-|15|TRBV2|TRBJ2-6|-
CASSEGGSGANVLTF
TGTGCCAGCAGTGAAGGGGGGTCTGGGGCCAACGTCCTGACTTTC
>-|15|TRBV6-6|TRBJ2-1|TRBD1
CASSRGQGLINEQFF
TGTGCCAGCAGTCGGGGACAGGGTCTTATCAATGAGCAGTTCTTC
>-|13|TRBV7-3|TRBJ2-3|-
CASSLEGTDTQYF
TGTGCCAGCAGCTTAGAAGGCACAGATACGCAGTATTTT
>once|11|TRBV7-6|TRBJ2-7|-
CASSNNYEQYF
TGTGCCAGCAGCAACAACTACGAGCAGTACTTC
>-|14|TRBV7-6|TRBJ2-7|TRBD1
CASSGRQGAFEQYF
TGTGCCAGCAGTGGTAGGCAGGGGGCGTTCGAGCAGTACTTC
>-|14|TRBV4-1|TRBJ2-7|-
CASSQIDGSYEQYF
TGCGCCAGCAGCCAAATAGACGGCTCCTACGAGCAGTACTTC